This T cell receptor beta chain was captured in a study of cytomegalovirus exposure and HLA in healthy donors. The PCR ran on 60 Vbeta and 13 Jbeta primers. TCRdb's table, derived via immunoSEQ multiplex PCR, lists solely in-frame clones and lacks some. Found here are hundreds of thousands of clones, about 90% of them singletons; the top ten hold more than 2%. The ends lost 5 bases at V and 4 bases at J; junction bases unmatched: 9. Germline-derived CDR1 and CDR2 are SEHNR and FQNEAQ (reference sequence). This CDR3 comprises 15 residues. The sequenced sample consisted of PBMCs. This clonotype was sampled from a young woman in good health and CMV-seronegative. The chain uses TRBV7-9 and TRBJ1-2; TRBD1 matches at 8 bases. The CDR3 DNA reads as TGTGCCAGCAGCACTCCGACAGGGGAGCGCTATGGCTACACCTTC. Amino acids: CASSTPTGERYGYTF.